The clone carrying this TCR beta chain occurred many times. The authors prepared the TCRbeta library with unique molecular identifiers. TCRdb recomputed calls from the PCR reads with MiXCR, one row per CDR3 protein. The sample comprises fewer than 700,000 distinct CDR3 sequences, 10% to 15% of which are singletons, and over 2% rests with the top ten. The sample originates from a study of T-cell reconstitution after alpha-beta-depleted transplantation in children. Sequences were derived from PBMCs, mostly from graft donor cells, sampled 360 days after TCRalphabeta/CD19-depleted stem cell transplant. This clonotype was sampled from a male patient younger than 18 who had a stem cell transplant for acute myeloid leukemia, so the T cells may come from the graft donor.

This CDR3 reads CASSRTGRRYEQYF. The CDR3 DNA reads TGTGCCAGCAGTCGGACTGGGAGGCGGTACGAGCAGTACTTC. V usage is TRBV28 and J usage is TRBJ2-7; D possibly corresponds to TRBD2 (6 bases). With 5 bases removed from V and 4 bases from J, the gap between germline ends came to 15 bases. The CDR3 extends over 14 amino acids. CDR1 and CDR2 (germline): MDHEN, SYDVKM.